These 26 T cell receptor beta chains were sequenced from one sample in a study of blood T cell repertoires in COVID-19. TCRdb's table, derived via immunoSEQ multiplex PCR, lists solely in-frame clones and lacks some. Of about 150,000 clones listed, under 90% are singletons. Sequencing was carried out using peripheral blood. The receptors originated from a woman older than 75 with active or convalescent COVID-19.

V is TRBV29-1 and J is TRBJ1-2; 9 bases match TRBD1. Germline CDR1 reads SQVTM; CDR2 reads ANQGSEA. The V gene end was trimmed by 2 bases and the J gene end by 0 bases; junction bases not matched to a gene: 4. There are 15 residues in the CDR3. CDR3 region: CSVETGGLTNYGYTF. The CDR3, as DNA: TGCAGCGTTGAAACAGGGGGCCTTACTAACTATGGCTACACCTTC.

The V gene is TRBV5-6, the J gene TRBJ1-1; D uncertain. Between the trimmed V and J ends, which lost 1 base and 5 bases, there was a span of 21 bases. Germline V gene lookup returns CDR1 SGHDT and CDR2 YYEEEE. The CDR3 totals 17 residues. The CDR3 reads CASSLFGSVLGGTEAFF. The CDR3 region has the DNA TGTGCCAGCAGCTTGTTTGGTTCGGTGCTGGGAGGTACTGAAGCTTTCTTT.

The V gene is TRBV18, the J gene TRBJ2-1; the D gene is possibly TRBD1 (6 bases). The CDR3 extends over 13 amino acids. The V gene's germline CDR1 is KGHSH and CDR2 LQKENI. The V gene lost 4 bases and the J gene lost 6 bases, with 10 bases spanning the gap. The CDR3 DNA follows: TGTGCCAGCTCACAACAGGGTGGCAATGAGCAGTTCTTC. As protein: CASSQQGGNEQFF.

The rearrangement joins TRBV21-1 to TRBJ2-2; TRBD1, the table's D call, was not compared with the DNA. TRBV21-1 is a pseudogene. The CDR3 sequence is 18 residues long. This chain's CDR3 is CASSPYNRDKEQTGELFF. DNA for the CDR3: TGTGCCAGCAGCCCCTATAACCGGGACAAGGAGCAAACCGGGGAGCTGTTTTTT.

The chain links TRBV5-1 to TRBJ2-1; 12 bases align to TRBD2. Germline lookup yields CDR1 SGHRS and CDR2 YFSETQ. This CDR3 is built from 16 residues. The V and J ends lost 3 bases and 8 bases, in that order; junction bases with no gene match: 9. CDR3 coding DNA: TGCGCCAGCAGCTCCCAACCTAGCGGGAGGGCCCATGAGCAGTTCTTC. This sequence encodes CASSSQPSGRAHEQFF.

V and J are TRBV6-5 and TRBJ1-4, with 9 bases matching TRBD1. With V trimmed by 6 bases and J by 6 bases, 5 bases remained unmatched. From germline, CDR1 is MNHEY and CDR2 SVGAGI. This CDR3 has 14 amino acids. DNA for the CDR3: TGTGCCAGCAGCCCCGGGACAGGGTATGAAAAACTGTTTTTT. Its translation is CASSPGTGYEKLFF.

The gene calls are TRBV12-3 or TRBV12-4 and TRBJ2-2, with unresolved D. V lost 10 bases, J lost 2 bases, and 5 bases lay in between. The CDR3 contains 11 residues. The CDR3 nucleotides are TGTGCCACTACTAACACCGGGGAGCTGTTTTTT. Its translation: CATTNTGELFF.

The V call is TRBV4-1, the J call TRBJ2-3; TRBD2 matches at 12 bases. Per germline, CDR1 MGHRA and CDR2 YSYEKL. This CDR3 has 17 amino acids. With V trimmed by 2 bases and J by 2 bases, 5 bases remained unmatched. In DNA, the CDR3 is TGCGCCAGCAGCCAACTTCGGACTAGCGGGACCACAGATACGCAGTATTTT. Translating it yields CASSQLRTSGTTDTQYF.

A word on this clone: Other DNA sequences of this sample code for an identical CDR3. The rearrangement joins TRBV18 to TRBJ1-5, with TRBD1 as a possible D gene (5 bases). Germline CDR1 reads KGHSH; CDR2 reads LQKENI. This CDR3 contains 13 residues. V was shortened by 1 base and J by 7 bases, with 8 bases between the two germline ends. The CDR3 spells CASSPLEGQPQHF. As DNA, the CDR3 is TGTGCCAGCTCACCACTGGAGGGGCAGCCCCAGCATTTT.

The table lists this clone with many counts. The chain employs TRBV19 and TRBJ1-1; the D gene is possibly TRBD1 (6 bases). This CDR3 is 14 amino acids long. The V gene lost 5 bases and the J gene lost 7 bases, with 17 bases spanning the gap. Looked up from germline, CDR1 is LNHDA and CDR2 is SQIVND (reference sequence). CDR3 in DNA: TGTGCCAGTAGTCTCATCCAGGGGTCTTATGAAGCTTTCTTT. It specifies CASSLIQGSYEAFF.

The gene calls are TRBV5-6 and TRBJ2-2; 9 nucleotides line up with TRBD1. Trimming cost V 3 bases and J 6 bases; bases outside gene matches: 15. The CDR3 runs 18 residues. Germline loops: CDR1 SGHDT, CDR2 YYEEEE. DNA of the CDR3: TGTGCCAGCAGCTCGTACGGGACAGGGTTGAAAGTGGCCGGGGAGCTGTTTTTT. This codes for CASSSYGTGLKVAGELFF.

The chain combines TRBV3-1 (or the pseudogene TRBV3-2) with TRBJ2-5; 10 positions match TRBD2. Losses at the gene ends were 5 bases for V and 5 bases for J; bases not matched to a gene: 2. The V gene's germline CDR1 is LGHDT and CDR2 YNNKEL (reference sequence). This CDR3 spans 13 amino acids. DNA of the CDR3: TGTGCCAGCAGCTCGGGACTAGCGGAGACCCAGTACTTC. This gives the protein CASSSGLAETQYF.

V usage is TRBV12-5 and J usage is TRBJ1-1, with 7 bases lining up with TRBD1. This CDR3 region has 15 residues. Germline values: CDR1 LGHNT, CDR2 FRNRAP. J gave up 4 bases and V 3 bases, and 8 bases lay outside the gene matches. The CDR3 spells CASGFHTGVRTEAFF. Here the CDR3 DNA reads TGTGCTAGTGGTTTTCACACAGGGGTGCGCACTGAAGCTTTCTTT. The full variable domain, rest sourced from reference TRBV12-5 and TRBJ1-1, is DARVTQTPRHKVTEMGQEVTMRCQPILGHNTVFWYRQTMMQGLELLAYFRNRAPLDDSGMPKDRFSAEMPDATLATLKIQPSEPRDSAVYFCASGFHTGVRTEAFFGQGTRLTVV.

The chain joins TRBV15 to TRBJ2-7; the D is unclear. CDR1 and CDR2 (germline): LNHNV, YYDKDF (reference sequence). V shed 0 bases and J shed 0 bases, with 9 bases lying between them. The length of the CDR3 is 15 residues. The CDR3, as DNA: TGTGCCACCAGCAGAGAGCAGGTCCTCTCCTACGAGCAGTACTTC. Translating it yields CATSREQVLSYEQYF.

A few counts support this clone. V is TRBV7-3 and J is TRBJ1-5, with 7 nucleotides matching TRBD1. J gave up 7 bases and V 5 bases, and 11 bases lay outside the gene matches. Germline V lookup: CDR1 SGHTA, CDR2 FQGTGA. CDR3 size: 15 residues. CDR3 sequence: CASSRDNRGKQPQHF. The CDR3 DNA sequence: TGTGCCAGCAGCCGCGACAACAGGGGAAAACAGCCCCAGCATTTT.

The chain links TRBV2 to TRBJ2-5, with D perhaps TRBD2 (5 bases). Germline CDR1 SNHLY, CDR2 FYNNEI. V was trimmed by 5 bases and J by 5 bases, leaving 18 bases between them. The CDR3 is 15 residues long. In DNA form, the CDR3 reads TGTGCCAGCAGTCCCCCGGGATCCGCGAGTGAGACCCAGTACTTC. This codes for CASSPPGSASETQYF.

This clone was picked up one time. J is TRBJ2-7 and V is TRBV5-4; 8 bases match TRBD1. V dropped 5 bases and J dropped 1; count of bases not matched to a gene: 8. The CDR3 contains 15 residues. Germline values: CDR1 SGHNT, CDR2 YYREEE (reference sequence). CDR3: CASRVDRAPSYEQYF. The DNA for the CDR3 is TGTGCCAGCAGGGTGGACAGGGCTCCTTCCTACGAGCAGTACTTC. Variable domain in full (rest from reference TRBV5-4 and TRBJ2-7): ETGVTQSPTHLIKTRGQQVTLRCSSQSGHNTVSWYQQALGQGPQFIFQYYREEENGRGNFPPRFSGLQFPNYSSELNVNALELDDSALYLCASRVDRAPSYEQYFGPGTRLTVT.

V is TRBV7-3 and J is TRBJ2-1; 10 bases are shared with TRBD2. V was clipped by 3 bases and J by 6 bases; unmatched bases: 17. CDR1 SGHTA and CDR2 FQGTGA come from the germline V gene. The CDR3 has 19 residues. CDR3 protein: CASSFLWRGPTSGINEQFF. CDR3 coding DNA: TGTGCCAGCAGCTTTTTGTGGCGGGGCCCCACTAGCGGGATCAATGAGCAGTTCTTC.

In DNA, the CDR3 is TGTGCCAGCAGTCCTCGGACAGGGGGGCTATCGGTTACGCAGTATTTT. It specifies CASSPRTGGLSVTQYF. The V and J genes are TRBV27 and TRBJ2-3; TRBD1 agrees at 10 bases. The CDR3 loop spans 16 amino acids. The germline V gene encodes CDR1 MNHEY and CDR2 SMNVEV (reference sequence). Trimming at V came to 5 bases and at J to 8 bases, leaving 13 bases not matched to a gene.

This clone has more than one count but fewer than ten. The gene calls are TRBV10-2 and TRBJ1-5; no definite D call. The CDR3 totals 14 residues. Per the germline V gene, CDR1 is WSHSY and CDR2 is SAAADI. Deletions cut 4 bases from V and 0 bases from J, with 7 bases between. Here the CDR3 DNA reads TGCGCCAGCAGTGTGGGCATTAGCAATCAGCCCCAGCATTTT. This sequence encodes CASSVGISNQPQHF.

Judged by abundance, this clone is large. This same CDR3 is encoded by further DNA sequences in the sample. CDR3 in amino acids: CASSFTSGRYNEQFF. The CDR3 DNA reads TGTGCCAGCAGCTTCACTAGCGGGAGGTACAATGAGCAGTTCTTC. J is TRBJ2-1 and V is TRBV11-2; 12 positions match TRBD2. Germline lookup yields CDR1 SGHAT and CDR2 FQNNGV. The V gene end was trimmed by 3 bases and the J gene end by 4 bases; junction bases not matched to a gene: 1. The length of the CDR3 is 15 residues.

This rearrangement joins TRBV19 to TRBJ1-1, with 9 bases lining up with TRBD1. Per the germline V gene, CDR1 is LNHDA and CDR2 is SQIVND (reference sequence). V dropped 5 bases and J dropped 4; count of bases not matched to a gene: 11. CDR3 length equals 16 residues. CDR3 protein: CASSPGTGWGGTEAFF. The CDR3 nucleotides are TGTGCCAGTAGTCCCGGGACAGGGTGGGGTGGCACTGAAGCTTTCTTT.

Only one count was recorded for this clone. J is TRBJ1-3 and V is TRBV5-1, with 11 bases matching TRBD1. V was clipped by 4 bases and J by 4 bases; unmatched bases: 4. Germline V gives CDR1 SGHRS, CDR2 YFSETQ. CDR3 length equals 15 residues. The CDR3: CASSLDRGPGNTIYF. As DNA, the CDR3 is TGCGCCAGCAGCCTGGACAGGGGGCCAGGAAACACCATATATTTT.

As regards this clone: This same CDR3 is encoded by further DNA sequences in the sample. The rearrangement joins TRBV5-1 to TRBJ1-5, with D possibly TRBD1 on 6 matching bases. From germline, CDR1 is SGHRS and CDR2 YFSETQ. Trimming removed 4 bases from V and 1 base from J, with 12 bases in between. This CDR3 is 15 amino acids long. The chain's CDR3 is CASSAQGNSNQPQHF. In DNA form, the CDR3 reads TGCGCCAGCAGCGCACAGGGAAACAGCAATCAGCCCCAGCATTTT.

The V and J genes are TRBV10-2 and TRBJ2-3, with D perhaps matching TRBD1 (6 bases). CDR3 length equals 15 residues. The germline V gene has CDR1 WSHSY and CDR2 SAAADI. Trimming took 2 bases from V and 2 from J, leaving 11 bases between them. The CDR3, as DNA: TGCGCCAGCAGTGAGGGGGACAAGTACACAGATACGCAGTATTTT. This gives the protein CASSEGDKYTDTQYF.

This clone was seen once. The CDR3: CASSDPGQGGNSPLHF. DNA of the CDR3: TGTGCCAGCAGTGACCCGGGACAGGGTGGGAATTCACCCCTCCACTTT. The chain recombines TRBV28 with TRBJ1-6; 9 bases fit TRBD1. The CDR3 loop spans 16 amino acids. V shed 5 bases and J 7 bases; nucleotides not matched to a gene: 9. Germline CDR1 reads MDHEN; CDR2 reads SYDVKM.